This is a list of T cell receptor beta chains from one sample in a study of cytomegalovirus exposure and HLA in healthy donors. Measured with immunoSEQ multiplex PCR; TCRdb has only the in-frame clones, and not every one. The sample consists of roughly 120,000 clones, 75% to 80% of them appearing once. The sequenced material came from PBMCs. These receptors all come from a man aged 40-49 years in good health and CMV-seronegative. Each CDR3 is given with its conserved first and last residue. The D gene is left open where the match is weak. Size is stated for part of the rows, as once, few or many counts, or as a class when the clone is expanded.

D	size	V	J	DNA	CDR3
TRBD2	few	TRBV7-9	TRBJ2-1	TGTGCCAGCAGCTTAGCTCCGACTAGCGGGGTCAGGGGGCAGTTCTTC	CASSLAPTSGVRGQFF
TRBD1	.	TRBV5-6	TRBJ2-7	TGTGCCAGCAGCTTGCCCATCAACCGGGACAGAGACTACGAGCAGTACTTC	CASSLPINRDRDYEQYF
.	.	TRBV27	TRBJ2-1	TGTGCCAGCAATCCGAGGGGGTTCCATTATGAGCAGTTCTTC	CASNPRGFHYEQFF
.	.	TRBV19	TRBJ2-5	TGTGCCAGTAGTATAGAGCTGGACAACCAAGAGACCCAGTACTTC	CASSIELDNQETQYF
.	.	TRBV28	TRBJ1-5	TGTGCCAGCAGTTTAGGGGGGGCTAGCAATCAGCCCCAGCATTTT	CASSLGGASNQPQHF
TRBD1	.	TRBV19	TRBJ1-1	TGTGCCAGTAGTACCCAACAGGGGAAGTGGACTGAAGCTTTCTTT	CASSTQQGKWTEAFF
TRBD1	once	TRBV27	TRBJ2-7	TGTGCCAGCAGTCTATCAGGGGGCTCCTACGAGCAGTACTTC	CASSLSGGSYEQYF
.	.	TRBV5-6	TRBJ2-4	TGTGCCAGCAGCTTGGGACAGCCCTGGAATCCCTTTCAGTACTTC	CASSLGQPWNPFQYF
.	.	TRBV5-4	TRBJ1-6	TGTGCCAGCAGCCCGGGGTTGGTAGTTCACAGGGATTCACCCCTCCACTTT	CASSPGLVVHRDSPLHF
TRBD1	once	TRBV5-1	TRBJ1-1	TGCGCCAGCAGCCTTTACAGGGGGCTCGACACTGAAGCTTTCTTT	CASSLYRGLDTEAFF
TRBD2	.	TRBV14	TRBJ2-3	TGTGCCAGCAGCCAGCGACTAGCGGGGATAGATACGCAGTATTTT	CASSQRLAGIDTQYF
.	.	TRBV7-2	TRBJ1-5	TGTGCCAGCAGCTTTATGTCCCAGCCCCAGCATTTT	CASSFMSQPQHF